This passage covers 13 T cell receptor beta chains from one sample sequenced in a study of blood T cells in healthy people across ages. A second PCR, run for 7 to 11 cycles, used a sample-barcoded 5' primer plus a J-beta primer mix. TCRdb passed the 5' RACE reads through MiXCR, listing each CDR3 protein once. Of some 1.6 million distinct CDR3 sequences listed, 30% to 35% were seen once; the top ten hold roughly 12%. Material: blood. These receptors came from a woman aged 25-40 years in good health.

The V and J genes are TRBV7-2 and TRBJ1-2; no firm D call. Germline V gene lookup returns CDR1 SGHTA and CDR2 FQGNSA. V was shortened by 2 bases and J by 7 bases, with 8 bases between the two germline ends. The CDR3 is made up of 12 amino acids. As DNA, the CDR3 is TGTGCCAGCAGCTTAATCGAGGGTGGCTACACCTTC. It codes for CASSLIEGGYTF.

This clonotype has a count of ten or more. The V gene is TRBV7-2, the J gene TRBJ2-1; TRBD1 aligns across 8 bases. This CDR3 comprises 15 residues. CDR1 is SGHTA and CDR2 is FQGNSA in the germline V gene. V trimming: 4 bases; J trimming: 0 bases; junction bases outside the gene matches: 2. The CDR3 region is CASSSDRASYNEQFF. The DNA of the CDR3 is TGTGCCAGCAGCTCGGACAGGGCCTCCTACAATGAGCAGTTCTTC.

The gene calls are TRBV6-5 and TRBJ2-5; D is unresolved. CDR1 and CDR2 from the germline V gene are MNHEY and SVGAGI. The CDR3 length is 8 residues. V dropped 7 bases and J dropped 12 bases, with 6 bases sitting between them. The CDR3 nucleotides read TGTGCCAGCACGGACGAGTACTTC. Protein sequence: CASTDEYF.

The rearrangement links TRBV4-1 to TRBJ1-6; D may be TRBD1 (6 bases). V lost 2 bases and J lost 5, with 19 bases in between. This CDR3 contains 18 residues. Germline CDR1 reads MGHRA; CDR2 reads YSYEKL. The CDR3 DNA reads TGCGCCAGCAGCCAATCGAACCGGGGGGGCTACAATAATTCACCCCTCCACTTT. Translating gives CASSQSNRGGYNNSPLHF.

The chain uses TRBV10-2 and TRBJ2-3; D possibly corresponds to TRBD2 (6 bases). The germline V and J ends were trimmed by 6 bases and 3 bases, with 16 bases remaining between them. Germline V lookup: CDR1 WSHSY, CDR2 SAAADI. The CDR3 is made up of 15 amino acids. The CDR3 nucleotides are TGCGCCAGCAGGGGTTACGCCGGGAGTACAGATACGCAGTATTTT. This gives the protein CASRGYAGSTDTQYF.

This clonotype was seen a few times. This chain joins TRBV28 and TRBJ1-2; tentative D call: TRBD1 (6 bases). The V end was cut by 2 bases, the J end by 8 bases, with 12 bases between. The germline gives CDR1 MDHEN, CDR2 SYDVKM. This CDR3 spans 13 amino acids. This CDR3 is CASSLGQREGYTF. CDR3 bases: TGTGCCAGCAGTTTAGGACAGAGGGAAGGCTACACCTTC.

The chain links TRBV20-1 to TRBJ2-3; TRBD2 is a possible D gene (6 bases). V lost 3 bases and J lost 1, with 11 bases in between. Germline CDR1 is DFQATT and CDR2 is SNEGSKA (reference sequence). CDR3 length equals 14 residues. The CDR3 DNA follows: TGCAGTGCTAGGCTTTGGGGGGGCACAGATACGCAGTATTTT. Amino acid sequence: CSARLWGGTDTQYF.

This clonotype appeared a few times. The chain links TRBV7-2 to TRBJ2-1; TRBD2 might be the D (5 bases). Trimming left V 3 bases short and J 1 base short, with 13 bases between. Germline V gives CDR1 SGHTA, CDR2 FQGNSA. The CDR3 contains 16 residues. The DNA for the CDR3 is TGTGCCAGCAGCTTGAGTCAAGCGGTATCCTACAATGAGCAGTTCTTC. It codes for CASSLSQAVSYNEQFF.

This chain joins TRBV30 and TRBJ2-6; tentatively, D is TRBD1 or TRBD2 (7 bases each). This CDR3 contains 15 residues. Germline assignment: CDR1 GTSNPN and CDR2 SVGIG (reference sequence). Trimming removed 4 bases at V and 2 bases at J, with 12 bases between. DNA of the CDR3: TGTGCCTGGACCAGGGGGGGGGCTGGGGCCAACGTCCTGACTTTC. This codes for CAWTRGGAGANVLTF. The whole variable domain, filled in from reference TRBV30 and TRBJ2-6, reads SQTIHQWPATLVQPVGSPLSLECTVEGTSNPNLYWYRQAAGRGLQLLFYSVGIGQISSEVPQNLSASRPQDRQFILSSKKLLLSDSGFYLCAWTRGGAGANVLTFGAGSRLTVL.

This chain uses TRBV15 with TRBJ1-2; maybe TRBD1 (5 bases). This CDR3 has 14 residues. Germline V gene data show CDR1 as LNHNV and CDR2 as YYDKDF (reference sequence). V was pared by 0 bases and J by 8 bases, with 13 bases between. CDR3 region: CATSREIGGEGYTF. The CDR3 DNA follows: TGTGCCACCAGCAGAGAGATAGGAGGGGAAGGCTACACCTTC.

This chain links TRBV20-1 with TRBJ2-5, with 11 positions matching TRBD1. Germline values: CDR1 DFQATT, CDR2 SNEGSKA (reference sequence). The junction had 9 bases not matched to a gene; V was cut back by 4 bases and J by 2 bases. The length of the CDR3 is 16 residues. CDR3 in amino acids: CSATGQGALLQETQYF. The CDR3 nucleotides are TGCAGTGCTACCGGACAGGGGGCCCTCCTGCAAGAGACCCAGTACTTC.

This clonotype was counted at least ten times. The chain recombines TRBV13 with TRBJ2-7; no firm D call. Germline CDR1 reads PRHDT; CDR2 reads FYEKMQ (reference sequence). V was trimmed by 5 bases and J by 9 bases, leaving 11 bases between them. The CDR3 contains 11 residues. The CDR3 coding sequence is TGTGCCAGCAGCGATCCGGATGGGCAGTACTTC. Amino acid sequence: CASSDPDGQYF.

With regard to this clonotype: This may arise from a read error, as a much more abundant clone is one base away. The chain is built from TRBV29-1 and TRBJ2-1; 8 bases are shared with TRBD1. CDR1 and CDR2 (germline): SQVTM, ANQGSEA. V lost 7 bases to trimming and J lost 10 bases; unmatched junction nucleotides: 15. This CDR3 has 14 residues. The CDR3: CSASQGATSYEQFF. The CDR3 DNA follows: TGCAGCGCTTCCCAGGGGGCTACGTCCTACGAGCAGTTCTTC.